This T cell receptor beta chain comes out of a study of shared clonotypes between healthy human individuals. Study results and caveats: Only blood was sampled, and tissue TCR repertoires likely differ from blood ones.

This clone was counted a single time. Its specificity is not known. TCRdb's copy holds only in-frame clones and misses some; the assay was immunoSEQ multiplex PCR. This table has roughly 490,000 clones, about 79% appearing once. The TCR comes from a woman between 35 and 50 years old in good health. Some clones in this sample may be carry-over from other donors' samples. The specimen sequenced was PBMCs.

CDR3: CASSPQSETQYF. CDR3 in DNA: TGTGCCAGCTCACCCCAATCTGAGACCCAGTACTTC. The chain combines TRBV18 with TRBJ2-5; the D is unclear. The CDR3 is made up of 12 amino acids. Trimming left V 3 bases short and J 5 bases short, with 7 bases between. Germline CDR1 reads KGHSH; CDR2 reads LQKENI.